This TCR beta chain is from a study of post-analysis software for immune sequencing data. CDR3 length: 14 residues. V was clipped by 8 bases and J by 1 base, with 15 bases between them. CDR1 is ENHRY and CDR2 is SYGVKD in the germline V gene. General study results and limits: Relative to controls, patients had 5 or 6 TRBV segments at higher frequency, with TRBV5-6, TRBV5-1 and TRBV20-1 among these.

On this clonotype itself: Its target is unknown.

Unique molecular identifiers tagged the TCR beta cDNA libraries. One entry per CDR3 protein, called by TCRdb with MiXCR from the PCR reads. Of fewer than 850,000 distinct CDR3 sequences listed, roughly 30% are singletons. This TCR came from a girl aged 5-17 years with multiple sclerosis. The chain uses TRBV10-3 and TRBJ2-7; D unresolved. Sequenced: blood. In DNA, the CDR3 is TGTGCCATCGCTGATTCCAGCGAATCCTACGAGCAGTACTTC. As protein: CAIADSSESYEQYF.